This is a list of T cell receptor beta chains from one sample in a study of T cell repertoires in cytomegalovirus infection. Each CDR3 protein is one row after TCRdb ran MiXCR on the reads. Of 250,000 or so distinct CDR3 sequences in the sample, about 15% were seen once. Sequencing input: CD8+ T cells from PBMCs. The receptors here all came from a human donor in good health (CMV status not recorded). Some clones in this sample may be carry-over from other donors' samples. CDR3s include the opening cysteine and the closing phenylalanine or tryptophan. Fields, in order: clone size, J gene, D gene, V gene, CDR3 DNA, CDR3 protein. D genes are given only for firm matches. Size tells how often a clone was seen (once, few, many) or the class of an expanded clone, and some rows leave it out.

abundance: many; j_gene: TRBJ1-1; d_gene: TRBD1; v_gene: TRBV6-1; CDR3nt: TGTGCCAGCAGTGCTGAGGGGGCGACAGGCTCTGAAGCTTTCTTT; CDR3aa: CASSAEGATGSEAFF
abundance: .; j_gene: TRBJ2-3; d_gene: TRBD2; v_gene: TRBV6-2/TRBV6-3; CDR3nt: TGTGCCAGCAGTTACAACCCGGGACTAGCGATGAGATTCACAGATACGCAGTATTTT; CDR3aa: CASSYNPGLAMRFTDTQYF
abundance: few; j_gene: TRBJ2-7; d_gene: TRBD1; v_gene: TRBV2; CDR3nt: TGTGCCAGCGGGGACAGGCGCGACGAGCAGTACTTC; CDR3aa: CASGDRRDEQYF
abundance: .; j_gene: TRBJ1-4; d_gene: .; v_gene: TRBV7-9; CDR3nt: TGTGCCAGCAGCCCCTCGTCCGGACTTAATGAAAAACAGTTTTTT; CDR3aa: CASSPSSGLNEKQFF
abundance: .; j_gene: TRBJ1-1; d_gene: .; v_gene: TRBV4-3; CDR3nt: TGCGCCAGCAGCAGTGGGCGGGGGGACACTGAAGCTTTCTTT; CDR3aa: CASSSGRGDTEAFF
abundance: .; j_gene: TRBJ1-1; d_gene: TRBD1; v_gene: TRBV20-1; CDR3nt: TGCAGTGCTACGGAACAGGGGGCGGGGCACACTGAAGCTTTCTTT; CDR3aa: CSATEQGAGHTEAFF
abundance: once; j_gene: TRBJ2-2; d_gene: TRBD2; v_gene: TRBV20-1; CDR3nt: TGCAGTGCTAGAGGTGCTAGCGGGGGGCAAACCGGGGAGCTGTTTTTT; CDR3aa: CSARGASGGQTGELFF
abundance: few; j_gene: TRBJ2-3; d_gene: TRBD2; v_gene: TRBV2; CDR3nt: TGTGCCAGCAGACCCGCGGGGGGCAAGACAGATACGCAGTATTTT; CDR3aa: CASRPAGGKTDTQYF
abundance: many; j_gene: TRBJ2-1; d_gene: TRBD2; v_gene: TRBV4-1; CDR3nt: TGCGCCAGCAGCCAAGAGGGCCTAGCGGGGGGCCTGGCAAACTACAATGAGCAGTTCTTC; CDR3aa: CASSQEGLAGGLANYNEQFF
abundance: .; j_gene: TRBJ1-3; d_gene: TRBD1; v_gene: TRBV20-1; CDR3nt: TGCAGTGCTAGAGAGAACAGGGGGCCTGGAAACACCATATATTTT; CDR3aa: CSARENRGPGNTIYF
abundance: .; j_gene: TRBJ2-3; d_gene: TRBD1; v_gene: TRBV5-1; CDR3nt: TGCGCCAGCGGGGACAGCAGCACAGATACGCAGTATTTT; CDR3aa: CASGDSSTDTQYF
abundance: few; j_gene: TRBJ2-7; d_gene: TRBD1; v_gene: TRBV2; CDR3nt: TGTGCCAGCAGAAACACAGGGGGAAGCTCCTACGAGCAGTACTTC; CDR3aa: CASRNTGGSSYEQYF
abundance: .; j_gene: TRBJ2-2; d_gene: TRBD1; v_gene: TRBV15; CDR3nt: TGTGCCACCAGCATCACAGGGGGTAACACCGGGGAGCTGTTTTTT; CDR3aa: CATSITGGNTGELFF
abundance: .; j_gene: TRBJ2-4; d_gene: TRBD2; v_gene: TRBV4-1; CDR3nt: TGCGCCAGCAGCCAAGCCGTTCTAACTAGCGTAGAAAACATTCAGTACTTC; CDR3aa: CASSQAVLTSVENIQYF
abundance: many; j_gene: TRBJ2-1; d_gene: .; v_gene: TRBV12-3/TRBV12-4; CDR3nt: TGTGCCAGCGGAGGGGGGGGCACCCATGAGCAGTTCTTC; CDR3aa: CASGGGGTHEQFF
abundance: .; j_gene: TRBJ2-1; d_gene: TRBD2; v_gene: TRBV5-6; CDR3nt: TGTGCCAGCAGCTTGGTGGCACCTCGACTAGCGGGGCTCAACAATGAGCAGTTCTTC; CDR3aa: CASSLVAPRLAGLNNEQFF
abundance: .; j_gene: TRBJ2-1; d_gene: .; v_gene: TRBV4-1; CDR3nt: TGCGCCAGCAGCCAAACGTTTGACGGCTACAATGAGCAGTTCTTC; CDR3aa: CASSQTFDGYNEQFF
abundance: few; j_gene: TRBJ1-5; d_gene: .; v_gene: TRBV15; CDR3nt: TGTGCCACCAGCAGAGATCGAGGTATCTATCAGCCCCAGCATTTT; CDR3aa: CATSRDRGIYQPQHF
abundance: few; j_gene: TRBJ2-1; d_gene: .; v_gene: TRBV5-6; CDR3nt: TGTGCCAGCAGCTTGGCCGCAACTTACGTCGTGTCCTACAATGAGCAGTTCTTC; CDR3aa: CASSLAATYVVSYNEQFF
abundance: .; j_gene: TRBJ2-7; d_gene: TRBD1; v_gene: TRBV27; CDR3nt: TGTGCCAGCAGTTTATCCGGGACAGGCTACGAGCAGTACTTC; CDR3aa: CASSLSGTGYEQYF
abundance: .; j_gene: TRBJ2-5; d_gene: .; v_gene: TRBV12-3/TRBV12-4; CDR3nt: TGTGCCAGCAGTTTAGTTGATGAGGTTGGCGAGACCCAGTACTTC; CDR3aa: CASSLVDEVGETQYF
abundance: many; j_gene: TRBJ2-3; d_gene: .; v_gene: TRBV29-1; CDR3nt: TGCAGCGTTGAAGATCGAGAATCAGCTACGCAGTATTTT; CDR3aa: CSVEDRESATQYF
abundance: .; j_gene: TRBJ1-1; d_gene: TRBD1; v_gene: TRBV7-9; CDR3nt: TGTGCCAGCAGCTCTGGACAGGGGGCCGGGAACACTGAAGCTTTCTTT; CDR3aa: CASSSGQGAGNTEAFF
abundance: few; j_gene: TRBJ2-2; d_gene: .; v_gene: TRBV11-2; CDR3nt: TGTGCCAGCAGCTTACTCTCTCGTGAGGGGGGGGAGCTGTTTTTT; CDR3aa: CASSLLSREGGELFF
abundance: .; j_gene: TRBJ2-3; d_gene: .; v_gene: TRBV29-1; CDR3nt: TGCAGCGTGGGAGGACTGAGCACAGATACGCAGTATTTT; CDR3aa: CSVGGLSTDTQYF
abundance: .; j_gene: TRBJ1-3; d_gene: .; v_gene: TRBV14; CDR3nt: TGTGCCAGCAGCCAAGGATCGGACACCATATATTTT; CDR3aa: CASSQGSDTIYF
abundance: many; j_gene: TRBJ2-7; d_gene: .; v_gene: TRBV7-2; CDR3nt: TGTGCCAGCAGCTTATCTCCGTTGCCAGCCCACGAGCAGTACTTC; CDR3aa: CASSLSPLPAHEQYF